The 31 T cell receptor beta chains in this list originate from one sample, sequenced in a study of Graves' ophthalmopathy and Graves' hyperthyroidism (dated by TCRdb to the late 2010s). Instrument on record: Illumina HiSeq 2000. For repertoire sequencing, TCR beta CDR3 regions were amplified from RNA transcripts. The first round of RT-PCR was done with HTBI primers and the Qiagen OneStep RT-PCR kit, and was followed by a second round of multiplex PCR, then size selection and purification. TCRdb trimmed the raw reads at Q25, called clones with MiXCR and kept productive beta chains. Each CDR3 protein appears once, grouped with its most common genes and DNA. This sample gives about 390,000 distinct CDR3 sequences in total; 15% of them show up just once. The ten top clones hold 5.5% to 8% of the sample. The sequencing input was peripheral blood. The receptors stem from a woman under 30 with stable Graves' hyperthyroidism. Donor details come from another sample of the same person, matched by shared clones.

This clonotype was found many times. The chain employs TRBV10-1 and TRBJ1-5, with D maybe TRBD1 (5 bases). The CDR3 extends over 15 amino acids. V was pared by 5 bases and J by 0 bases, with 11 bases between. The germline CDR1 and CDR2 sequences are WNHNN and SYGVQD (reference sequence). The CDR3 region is CASSIRVNSNQPQHF. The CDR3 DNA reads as TGCGCCAGCAGTATCAGGGTTAATAGCAATCAGCCCCAGCATTTT.

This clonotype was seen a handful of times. The CDR3 region has the DNA TGTGCCAGCAGGACGGGACAAGCGAACACCGGGGAGCTGTTTTTT. It encodes CASRTGQANTGELFF. The V and J genes are TRBV7-2 and TRBJ2-2, with D possibly TRBD1 on 6 matching bases. The CDR3 extends over 15 amino acids. Looked up from germline, CDR1 is SGHTA and CDR2 is FQGNSA. The V end was cut by 6 bases, the J end by 0 bases, with 11 bases between.

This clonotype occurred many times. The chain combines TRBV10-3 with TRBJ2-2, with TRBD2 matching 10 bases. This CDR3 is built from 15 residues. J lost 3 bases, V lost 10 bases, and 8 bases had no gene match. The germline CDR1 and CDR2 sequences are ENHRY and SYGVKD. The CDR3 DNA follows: TGTGCCACCCGCCCGCTAGCGGGGGACACCGGGGAGCTGTTTTTT. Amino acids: CATRPLAGDTGELFF.

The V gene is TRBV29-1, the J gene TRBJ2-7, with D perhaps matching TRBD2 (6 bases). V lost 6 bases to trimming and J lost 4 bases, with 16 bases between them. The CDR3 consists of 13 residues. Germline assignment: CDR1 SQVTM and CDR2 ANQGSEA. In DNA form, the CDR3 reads TGCAGCGTCCCGGGATCGGGGAGGTACGAGCAGTACTTC. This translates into CSVPGSGRYEQYF.

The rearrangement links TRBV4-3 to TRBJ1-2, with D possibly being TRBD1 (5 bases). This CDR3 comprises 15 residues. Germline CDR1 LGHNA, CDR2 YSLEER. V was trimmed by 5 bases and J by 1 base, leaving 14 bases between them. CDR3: CASSVRDGFNYGYTF. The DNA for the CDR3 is TGCGCCAGCAGCGTAAGGGACGGTTTTAACTATGGCTACACCTTC.

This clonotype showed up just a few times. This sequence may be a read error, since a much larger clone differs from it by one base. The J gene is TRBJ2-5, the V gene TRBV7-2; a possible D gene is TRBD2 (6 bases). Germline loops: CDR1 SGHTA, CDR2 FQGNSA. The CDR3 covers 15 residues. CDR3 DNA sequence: TGTGCCAGCAGCCCACGTCGTCCGGGGGAAGAGACCAAGTACTTC. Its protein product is CASSPRRPGEETKYF.

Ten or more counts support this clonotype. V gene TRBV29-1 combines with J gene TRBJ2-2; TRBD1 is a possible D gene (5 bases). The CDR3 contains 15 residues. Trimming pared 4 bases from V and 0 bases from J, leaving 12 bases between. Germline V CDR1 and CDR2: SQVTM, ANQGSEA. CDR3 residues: CSVVLGHANTGELFF. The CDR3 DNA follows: TGCAGCGTTGTTTTGGGGCATGCGAACACCGGGGAGCTGTTTTTT.

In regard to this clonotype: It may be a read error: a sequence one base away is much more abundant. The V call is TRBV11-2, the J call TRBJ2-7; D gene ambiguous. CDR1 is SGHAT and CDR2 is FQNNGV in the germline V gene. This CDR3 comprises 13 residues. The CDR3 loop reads CASSFWGTYEQCF. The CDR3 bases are TGTGCCAGCAGCTTTTGGGGTACCTACGAGCAGTGCTTC. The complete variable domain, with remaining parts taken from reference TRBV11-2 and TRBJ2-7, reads EAGVAQSPRYKIIEKRQSVAFWCNPISGHATLYWYQQILGQGPKLLIQFQNNGVVDDSQLPKDRFSAERLKGVDSTLKIQPAKLEDSAVYLCASSFWGTYEQCFGPGTRLTVT.

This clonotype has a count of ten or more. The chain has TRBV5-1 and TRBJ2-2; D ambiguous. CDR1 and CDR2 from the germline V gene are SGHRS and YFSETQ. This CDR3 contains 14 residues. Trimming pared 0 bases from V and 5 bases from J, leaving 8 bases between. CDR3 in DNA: TGCGCCAGCAGCTTGGCTACAAAAACCGGGGAGCTGTTTTTT. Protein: CASSLATKTGELFF.

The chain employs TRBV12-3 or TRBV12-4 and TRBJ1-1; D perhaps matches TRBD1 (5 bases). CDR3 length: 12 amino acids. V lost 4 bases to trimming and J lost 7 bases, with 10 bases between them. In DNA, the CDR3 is TGTGCCAGCAGTTATTCGGGACTTGAAGCTTTCTTT. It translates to CASSYSGLEAFF.

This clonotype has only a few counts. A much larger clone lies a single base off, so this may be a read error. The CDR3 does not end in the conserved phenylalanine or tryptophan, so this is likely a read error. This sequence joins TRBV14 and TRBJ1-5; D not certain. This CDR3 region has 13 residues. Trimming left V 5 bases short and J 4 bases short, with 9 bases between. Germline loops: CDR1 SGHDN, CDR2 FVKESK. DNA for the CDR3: TGTGCCAGCAGCAGGACGGGTAATCAGCCCCAGCATCTT. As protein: CASSRTGNQPQHL.

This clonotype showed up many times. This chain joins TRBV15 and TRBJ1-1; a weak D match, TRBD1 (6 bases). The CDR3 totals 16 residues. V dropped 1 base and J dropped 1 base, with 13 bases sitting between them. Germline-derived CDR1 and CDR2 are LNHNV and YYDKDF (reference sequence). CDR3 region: CATSRARGLTNTEAFF. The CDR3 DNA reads TGTGCCACCAGCAGAGCCAGGGGACTGACGAACACTGAAGCTTTCTTT.

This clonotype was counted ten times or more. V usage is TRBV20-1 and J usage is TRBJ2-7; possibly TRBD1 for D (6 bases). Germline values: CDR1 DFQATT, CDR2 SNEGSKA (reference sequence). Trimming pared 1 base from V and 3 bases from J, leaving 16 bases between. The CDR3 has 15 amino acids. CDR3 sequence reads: CSARALQGAVYEQYF. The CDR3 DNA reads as TGCAGTGCTAGAGCTCTACAGGGAGCCGTCTACGAGCAGTACTTC.

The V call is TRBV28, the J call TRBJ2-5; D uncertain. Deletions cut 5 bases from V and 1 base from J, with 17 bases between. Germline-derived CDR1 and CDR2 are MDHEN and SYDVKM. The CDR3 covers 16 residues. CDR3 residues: CASSILSTVSQETQYF. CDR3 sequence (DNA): TGTGCCAGCAGTATCCTTTCCACAGTTTCCCAAGAGACCCAGTACTTC.

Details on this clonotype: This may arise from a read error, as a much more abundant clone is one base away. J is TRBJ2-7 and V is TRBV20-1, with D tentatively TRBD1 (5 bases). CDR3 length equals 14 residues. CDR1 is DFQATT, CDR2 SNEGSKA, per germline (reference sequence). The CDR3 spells CSARDISSPYGQYF. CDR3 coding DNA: TGCAGTGCTAGGGACATAAGTTCCCCCTACGGGCAGTACTTC.

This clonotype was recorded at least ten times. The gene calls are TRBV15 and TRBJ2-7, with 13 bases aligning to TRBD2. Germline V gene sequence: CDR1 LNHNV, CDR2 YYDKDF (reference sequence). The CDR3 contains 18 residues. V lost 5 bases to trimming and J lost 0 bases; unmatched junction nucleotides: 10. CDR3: CATSSPGLAGPHSYEQYF. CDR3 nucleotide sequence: TGTGCCACCAGCTCTCCGGGACTAGCGGGGCCACACTCCTACGAGCAGTACTTC. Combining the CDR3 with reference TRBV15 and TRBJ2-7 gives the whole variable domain DAMVIQNPRYQVTQFGKPVTLSCSQTLNHNVMYWYQQKSSQAPKLLFHYYDKDFNNEADTPDNFQSRRPNTSFCFLDIRSPGLGDTAMYLCATSSPGLAGPHSYEQYFGPGTRLTVT.

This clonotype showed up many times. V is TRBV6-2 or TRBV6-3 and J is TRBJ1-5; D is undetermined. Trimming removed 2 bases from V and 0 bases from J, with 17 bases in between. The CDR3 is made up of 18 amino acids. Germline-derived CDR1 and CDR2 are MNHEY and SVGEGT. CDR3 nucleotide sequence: TGTGCCAGCAGTTACAAAGGCAGGAGACTTGATAGCAATCAGCCCCAGCATTTT. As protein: CASSYKGRRLDSNQPQHF.

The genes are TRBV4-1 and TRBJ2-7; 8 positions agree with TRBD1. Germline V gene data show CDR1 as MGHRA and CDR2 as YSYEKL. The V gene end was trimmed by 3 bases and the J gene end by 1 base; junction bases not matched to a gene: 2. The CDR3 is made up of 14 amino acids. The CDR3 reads CASSHRQGSYEQYF. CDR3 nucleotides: TGCGCCAGCAGCCACAGACAGGGGTCCTACGAGCAGTACTTC.

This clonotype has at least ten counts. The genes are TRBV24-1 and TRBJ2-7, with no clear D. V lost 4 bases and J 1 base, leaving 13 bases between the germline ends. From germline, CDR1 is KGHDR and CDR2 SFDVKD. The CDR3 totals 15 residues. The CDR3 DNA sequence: TGTGCCACCAGTGACCCCCGAGAGTCATCCTACGAGCAGTACTTC. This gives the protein CATSDPRESSYEQYF.

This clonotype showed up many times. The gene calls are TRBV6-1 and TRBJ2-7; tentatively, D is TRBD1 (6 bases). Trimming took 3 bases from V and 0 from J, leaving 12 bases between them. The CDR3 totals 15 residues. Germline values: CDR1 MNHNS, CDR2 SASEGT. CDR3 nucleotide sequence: TGTGCCAGCAGTGAGACGGACAGCAGCTCCTACGAGCAGTACTTC. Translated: CASSETDSSSYEQYF.

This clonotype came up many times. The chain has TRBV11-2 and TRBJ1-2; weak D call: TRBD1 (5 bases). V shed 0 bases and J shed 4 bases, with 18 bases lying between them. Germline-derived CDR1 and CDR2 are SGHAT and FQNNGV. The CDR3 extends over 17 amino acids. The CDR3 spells CASSLEASRGAIYGYTF. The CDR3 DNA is TGTGCCAGCAGCTTAGAGGCCTCCCGAGGGGCCATCTATGGCTACACCTTC.

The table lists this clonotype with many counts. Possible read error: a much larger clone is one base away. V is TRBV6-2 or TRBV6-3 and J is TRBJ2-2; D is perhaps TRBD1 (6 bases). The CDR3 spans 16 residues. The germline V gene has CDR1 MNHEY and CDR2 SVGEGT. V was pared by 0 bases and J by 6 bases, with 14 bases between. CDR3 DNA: TGTGCCAGCAGTTACTCGAGTCCAAGGGGGTCCGGGGAGCTGTTTTTT. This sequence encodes CASSYSSPRGSGELFF.

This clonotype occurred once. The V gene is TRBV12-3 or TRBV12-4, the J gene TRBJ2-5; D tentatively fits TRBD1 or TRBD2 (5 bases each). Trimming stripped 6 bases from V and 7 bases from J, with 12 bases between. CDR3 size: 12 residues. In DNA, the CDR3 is TGTGCCAGCAGCCGGGGACCGGGGACCCAGTACTTC. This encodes CASSRGPGTQYF.

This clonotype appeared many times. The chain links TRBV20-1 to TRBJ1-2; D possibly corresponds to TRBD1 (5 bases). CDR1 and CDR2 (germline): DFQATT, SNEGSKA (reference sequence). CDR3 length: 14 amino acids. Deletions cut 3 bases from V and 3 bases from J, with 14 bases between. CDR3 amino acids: CSARGGRGDYGYTF. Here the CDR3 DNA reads TGCAGTGCTAGGGGCGGGAGAGGGGACTATGGCTACACCTTC.

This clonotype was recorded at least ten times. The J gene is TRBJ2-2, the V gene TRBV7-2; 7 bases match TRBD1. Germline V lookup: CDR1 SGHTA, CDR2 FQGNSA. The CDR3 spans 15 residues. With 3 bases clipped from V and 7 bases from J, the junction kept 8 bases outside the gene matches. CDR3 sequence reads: CASSLLGQAGGELFF. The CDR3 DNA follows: TGTGCCAGCAGCTTGCTCGGACAGGCGGGCGGGGAGCTGTTTTTT.

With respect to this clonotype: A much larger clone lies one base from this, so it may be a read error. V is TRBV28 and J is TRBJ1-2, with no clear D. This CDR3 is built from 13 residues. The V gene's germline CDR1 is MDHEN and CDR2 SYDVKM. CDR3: CGSSWARPYGYTF. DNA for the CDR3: TGTGGCAGCAGTTGGGCCAGGCCTTATGGCTACACCTTC.

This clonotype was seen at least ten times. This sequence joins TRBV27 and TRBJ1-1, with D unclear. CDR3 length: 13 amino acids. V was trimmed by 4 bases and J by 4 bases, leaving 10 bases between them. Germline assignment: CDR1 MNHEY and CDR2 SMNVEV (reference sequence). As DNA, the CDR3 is TGTGCCAGCAGTTATTACCGGGGCACTGAAGCTTTCTTT. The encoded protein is CASSYYRGTEAFF.

CDR3 coding DNA: TGTGCCAGCAGCTTAGATGGCAGGGCTCTAGCCAAAAACATTCAGTACTTC. Translating gives CASSLDGRALAKNIQYF. This chain uses TRBV7-9 with TRBJ2-4, with D possibly matching TRBD1 (5 bases). Trimming shortened V by 1 base and J by 0 bases, and 13 bases separated the two germline ends. The CDR3 spans 17 residues. Germline V gene data show CDR1 as SEHNR and CDR2 as FQNEAQ (reference sequence).

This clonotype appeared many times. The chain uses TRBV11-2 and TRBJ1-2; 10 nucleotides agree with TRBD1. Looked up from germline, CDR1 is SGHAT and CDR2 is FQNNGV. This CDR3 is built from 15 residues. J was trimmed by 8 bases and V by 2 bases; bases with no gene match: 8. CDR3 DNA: TGTGCCAGCAGCTTAAATGACAGGGGGCTTCGGGGCTACACCTTC. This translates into CASSLNDRGLRGYTF.

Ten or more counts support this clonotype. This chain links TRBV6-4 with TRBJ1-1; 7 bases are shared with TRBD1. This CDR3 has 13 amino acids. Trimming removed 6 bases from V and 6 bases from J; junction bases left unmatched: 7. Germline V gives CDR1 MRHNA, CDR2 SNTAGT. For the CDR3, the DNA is TGTGCCAGCAGCCCTAACAGGGGCTCTGAAGCTTTCTTT. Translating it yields CASSPNRGSEAFF.

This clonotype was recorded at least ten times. The CDR3 nucleotides read TGTGCCAGCAGCTATAATCAGAATTCACCCCTCCACTTT. It encodes CASSYNQNSPLHF. This chain joins TRBV7-6 and TRBJ1-6; D uncertain. The germline V gene encodes CDR1 SGHVS and CDR2 FNYEAQ. There are 13 residues in the CDR3. Trimming pared 4 bases from V and 7 bases from J, leaving 8 bases between.